This T cell receptor beta chain was identified during a study of cytomegalovirus exposure and HLA in healthy donors. General study results and limits: A list of approximately 160 TCR beta chains associated with cytomegalovirus was given. Some 17,000 TCR beta sequences were associated with HLA alleles at 0.05 false discovery rate in a later analysis. Excluded were some V segments that proved indistinguishable, including TRBV6-2 and TRBV6-3.

The CDR3 consists of 15 residues. Germline assignment: CDR1 MGHRA and CDR2 YSYEKL. The ends lost 2 bases at V and 4 bases at J; junction bases unmatched: 6. In regard to this clone: The antigen is unknown.

Primers included in the PCR were 60 Vbeta and 13 Jbeta primers. The data were produced by immunoSEQ multiplex PCR, yet TCRdb's version contains in-frame clones alone and is incomplete. There are about 120,000 clones in the sample; approximately 77% occur only once, and roughly 1.8% lies in the top ten. The sequence derives from a man aged 18-30 years in good health and CMV-seronegative. The sample was PBMCs. The genes are TRBV4-1 and TRBJ1-2, with 8 bases aligning to TRBD1. The CDR3 sequence is CASSQTTGDPYGYTF. For the CDR3, the DNA is TGCGCCAGCAGCCAAACGACAGGGGACCCCTATGGCTACACCTTC.